The 32 T cell receptor beta chains presented below share a single source sample, sequenced in a study of blood T cell repertoires in COVID-19. Produced via immunoSEQ multiplex PCR; TCRdb's table is partial and in-frame only. In the table there are 250,000 to 350,000 clones, around 88% of which are singletons. The sequencing input was peripheral blood. The receptor source for this set is a woman between 50 and 59 years old with acute or convalescent COVID-19.

This clone was recorded only once. The CDR3 DNA reads TGTGCCAGCAGCCAGGACAGGTCTAACTATGGCTACACCTTC. This sequence encodes CASSQDRSNYGYTF. The V call is TRBV4-2, the J call TRBJ1-2; 7 nucleotides agree with TRBD1. The CDR3 extends over 14 amino acids. Germline V CDR1 and CDR2: LGHNA, YNFKEQ. Trimming took 3 bases from V and 0 from J; bases not matched to a gene: 1.

The chain recombines TRBV5-4 with TRBJ1-6; 10 bases line up with TRBD1. The CDR3 has 15 amino acids. CDR1 and CDR2 (germline): SGHNT, YYREEE (reference sequence). Unmatched junction bases numbered 3, after V lost 3 bases and J lost 6 bases. The CDR3 nucleotides read TGTGCCAGCAGCTCCGGACAGGGGGTTAATTCACCCCTCCACTTT. Translated: CASSSGQGVNSPLHF.

The rearrangement links TRBV3-1 (or the pseudogene TRBV3-2) to TRBJ2-1, with 14 bases that match TRBD2. CDR1 and CDR2 from the germline V gene are LGHDT and YNNKEL (reference sequence). The CDR3 loop spans 19 amino acids. V shed 5 bases, J shed 7 bases, and the junction held 16 bases outside the gene matches. The CDR3 sequence: CASSIPGTSGRINENEQFF. The CDR3 DNA reads as TGTGCCAGCAGCATTCCCGGGACTAGCGGGAGAATAAACGAGAATGAGCAGTTCTTC.

The chain links TRBV6-6 to TRBJ2-5; tentatively, D is TRBD2 (5 bases). The V gene lost 0 bases and the J gene lost 7 bases, with 6 bases spanning the gap. CDR1 and CDR2 from the germline V gene are MNHNY and SVGAGI (reference sequence). This CDR3 has 12 residues. CDR3 DNA sequence: TGTGCCAGCAGTTACTCGAGCGGGACCCAGTACTTC. This codes for CASSYSSGTQYF.

J is TRBJ1-5 and V is TRBV29-1, with D possibly matching TRBD1 (5 bases). V lost 6 bases, J lost 0 bases, and 12 bases lay in between. CDR3 length: 14 amino acids. Germline V CDR1 and CDR2: SQVTM, ANQGSEA. The CDR3 nucleotides are TGCAGCGTCCGTCAGGACAATAGCAATCAGCCCCAGCATTTT. This codes for CSVRQDNSNQPQHF.

This chain connects TRBV7-6 to TRBJ2-3, with 9 positions matching TRBD2. Trimming took 1 base from V and 2 from J; bases not matched to a gene: 1. The germline CDR1 and CDR2 sequences are SGHVS and FNYEAQ. The CDR3 is made up of 15 amino acids. CDR3 DNA: TGTGCCAGCAGCTTAGGACTAGCGGCCACAGATACGCAGTATTTT. It specifies CASSLGLAATDTQYF.

The chain is built from TRBV6-5 and TRBJ2-1, with D maybe TRBD1 (6 bases). The CDR3 has 15 residues. From germline, CDR1 is MNHEY and CDR2 SVGAGI. The V gene lost 5 bases and the J gene lost 4 bases, with 15 bases spanning the gap. This chain's CDR3 is CASSPGTYRYNEQFF. In DNA form, the CDR3 reads TGTGCCAGCAGTCCCGGGACATACCGTTACAATGAGCAGTTCTTC.

This chain uses TRBV7-9 with TRBJ1-1; a weak D match, TRBD1 (6 bases). Per germline, CDR1 SEHNR and CDR2 FQNEAQ (reference sequence). The CDR3 has 13 residues. Between the trimmed V and J ends, which lost 5 bases and 8 bases, there was a span of 15 bases. CDR3 region: CASSPSVGQEAFF. The CDR3 DNA follows: TGTGCCAGCAGCCCCTCGGTAGGACAGGAAGCTTTCTTT.

The chain has TRBV6-2 or TRBV6-3 and TRBJ1-1, with 10 bases identical to TRBD1. The length of the CDR3 is 14 residues. V gave up 2 bases and J gave up 5 bases; unmatched junction bases: 2. Germline CDR1 reads MNHEY; CDR2 reads SVGEGT. CDR3 sequence reads: CASSYDRGRTEAFF. The CDR3 bases are TGTGCCAGCAGTTACGACAGGGGGCGAACTGAAGCTTTCTTT.

The rearrangement links TRBV6-5 to TRBJ1-1; weak D call: TRBD1 (6 bases). Germline V CDR1 and CDR2: MNHEY, SVGAGI. Trimming took off 0 bases at V and 5 bases at J, with 13 bases between the two ends. The CDR3 length is 15 residues. CDR3 protein: CASSYSKGDGTEAFF. The CDR3 coding sequence is TGTGCCAGCAGTTACTCTAAGGGGGATGGGACTGAAGCTTTCTTT.

The chain recombines TRBV5-1 with TRBJ1-2; 7 bases match TRBD1. CDR3 length: 15 amino acids. Germline CDR1 is SGHRS and CDR2 is YFSETQ. V was pared by 4 bases and J by 0 bases, with 6 bases of the junction left unmatched. The CDR3 DNA reads as TGCGCCAGCAGCCGCATACAGGGGTCTAACTATGGCTACACCTTC. It encodes CASSRIQGSNYGYTF.

The chain is built from TRBV9 and TRBJ2-1, with 13 bases lining up with TRBD2. Germline-derived CDR1 and CDR2 are SGDLS and YYNGEE. The CDR3 length is 16 residues. Trimming took 3 bases from V and 2 from J; bases not matched to a gene: 2. Here the CDR3 DNA reads TGTGCCAGCAGCGAGACTAGCGGGAGGCCCTACAATGAGCAGTTCTTC. Translation gives CASSETSGRPYNEQFF.

The table lists this clone with a count of one. The V call is TRBV7-2, the J call TRBJ1-3; D uncertain. The CDR3 length is 14 residues. V dropped 6 bases and J dropped 0 bases, with 9 bases sitting between them. CDR1 and CDR2 from the germline V gene are SGHTA and FQGNSA. The DNA for the CDR3 is TGTGCCAGCAGACAGAGCTACTCTGGAAACACCATATATTTT. As protein: CASRQSYSGNTIYF.

The chain's CDR3 is CASSSGTLNTGELFF. The CDR3 DNA is TGCGCCAGCAGCTCCGGGACATTGAACACCGGGGAGCTGTTTTTT. The chain couples TRBV5-1 to TRBJ2-2; tentative D call: TRBD1 (6 bases). Trimming removed 3 bases at V and 1 base at J, with 10 bases between. The CDR3 runs 15 residues. Germline V lookup: CDR1 SGHRS, CDR2 YFSETQ.

This clone is a singleton in its sample. This sequence joins TRBV30 and TRBJ1-1; D remains ambiguous. V lost 0 bases, J lost 6 bases, and 14 bases lay in between. CDR3 size: 14 residues. Germline values: CDR1 GTSNPN, CDR2 SVGIG (reference sequence). The CDR3 spells CAWSVGVVTSEAFF. The DNA for the CDR3 is TGTGCCTGGAGTGTCGGGGTAGTGACCTCTGAAGCTTTCTTT.

CDR3 in amino acids: CASSAGGHSGANVLTF. The CDR3 DNA sequence: TGTGCCAGTAGTGCGGGGGGACACTCTGGGGCCAACGTCCTGACTTTC. This chain connects TRBV19 to TRBJ2-6; 8 bases are shared with TRBD2. Germline CDR1 is LNHDA and CDR2 is SQIVND (reference sequence). Losses at the gene ends were 5 bases for V and 0 bases for J; bases not matched to a gene: 3. There are 16 residues in the CDR3.

J is TRBJ1-2 and V is TRBV2; D remains unclear. CDR3 length: 16 residues. The V end was cut by 3 bases, the J end by 3 bases, with 17 bases between. CDR1 is SNHLY and CDR2 is FYNNEI in the germline V gene. CDR3: CASSDFSGPTDYGYTF. CDR3 nucleotide sequence: TGTGCCAGCAGTGACTTCTCAGGCCCTACCGACTATGGCTACACCTTC.

Comments on this clone: This sample includes further DNA sequences coding for the same CDR3. The chain has TRBV2 and TRBJ2-2, with D perhaps matching TRBD1 (6 bases). This CDR3 contains 13 residues. Trimming removed 7 bases at V and 3 bases at J, with 9 bases between. CDR1 is SNHLY, CDR2 FYNNEI, per germline. The CDR3 spells CASIQGYTGELFF. DNA for the CDR3: TGTGCCAGCATACAGGGCTACACCGGGGAGCTGTTTTTT.

This clone was found once. The chain recombines TRBV7-6 with TRBJ2-5; no firm D call. The CDR3 extends over 13 amino acids. Trimming cost V 1 base and J 4 bases, with 7 bases left between them. The V gene's germline CDR1 is SGHVS and CDR2 FNYEAQ. The CDR3 is CASSLVGGETQYF. CDR3 DNA sequence: TGTGCCAGCAGCTTAGTCGGTGGAGAGACCCAGTACTTC.

This chain links TRBV10-3 with TRBJ1-2; D not resolved. CDR3 length: 12 amino acids. CDR1 is ENHRY, CDR2 SYGVKD, per germline. V was cut by 3 bases and J by 5 bases, with 7 bases left in between. The CDR3 DNA reads TGTGCCATCAGTGACGGAGAATATGGCTACACCTTC. Protein sequence: CAISDGEYGYTF.

Only one count was recorded for this clone. The genes are TRBV7-3 and TRBJ2-2, with a weak D call TRBD1 (5 bases). Germline CDR1 and CDR2: SGHTA and FQGTGA. The V and J ends lost 5 bases and 1 base respectively, with 8 bases between them. This CDR3 is built from 14 residues. The CDR3 loop reads CASSETGNTGELFF. CDR3 DNA sequence: TGTGCCAGCAGCGAAACAGGGAACACCGGGGAGCTGTTTTTT.

The chain has TRBV11-2 and TRBJ2-7, with 11 nucleotides matching TRBD1. The CDR3 covers 14 residues. V dropped 5 bases and J dropped 7; count of bases not matched to a gene: 7. The V gene's germline CDR1 is SGHAT and CDR2 FQNNGV. The CDR3 nucleotides read TGTGCCAGCAGCGAAACGGACAGGGGGCTTGAGCAGTACTTC. Translating gives CASSETDRGLEQYF.

This clone is a singleton in its sample. The CDR3 protein is CASSEEGFQGWGAFF. In DNA, the CDR3 is TGTGCCAGCAGTGAAGAAGGTTTTCAGGGGTGGGGTGCTTTCTTT. The V call is TRBV2, the J call TRBJ1-1, with D perhaps matching TRBD1 (6 bases). Germline V gene lookup returns CDR1 SNHLY and CDR2 FYNNEI. Trimming removed 1 base at V and 11 bases at J, with 20 bases between. The CDR3 has 15 amino acids.

The V and J genes are TRBV9 and TRBJ2-2; a possible D gene is TRBD1 (6 bases). Trimming stripped 5 bases from V and 5 bases from J, with 16 bases between. CDR3 size: 15 residues. Germline V gene data show CDR1 as SGDLS and CDR2 as YYNGEE. CDR3 nucleotide sequence: TGTGCCAGCAGGCCCCAGGGGATCAGGACCGGGGAGCTGTTTTTT. Translating gives CASRPQGIRTGELFF.

The CDR3 loop reads CATRGHHEGTEAFF. The DNA of the CDR3 is TGTGCCACCAGGGGACACCATGAGGGCACTGAAGCTTTCTTT. This chain connects TRBV24-1 to TRBJ1-1, with D possibly TRBD1 on 6 matching bases. V was shortened by 7 bases and J by 4 bases, with 15 bases between the two germline ends. The CDR3 is 14 residues long. Germline V gene lookup returns CDR1 KGHDR and CDR2 SFDVKD.

This clone showed up just once. This sequence joins TRBV27 and TRBJ1-5; D remains ambiguous. V lost 3 bases and J lost 3, with 6 bases in between. The V gene's germline CDR1 is MNHEY and CDR2 SMNVEV (reference sequence). The CDR3 is 13 amino acids. The DNA of the CDR3 is TGTGCCAGCAGTTTCTTAGTCAATCAGCCCCAGCATTTT. Translating gives CASSFLVNQPQHF.

CDR3 in amino acids: CASSQDIRREGTYEQYF. Written as DNA, the CDR3 is TGTGCCAGCAGCCAAGATATAAGGCGGGAGGGCACCTACGAGCAGTACTTC. The chain links TRBV3-1 (or the pseudogene TRBV3-2) to TRBJ2-7, with 9 bases lining up with TRBD2. Germline V gene lookup returns CDR1 LGHDT and CDR2 YNNKEL (reference sequence). V lost 0 bases and J lost 2; bases outside the gene matches: 8. This CDR3 spans 17 amino acids.

This clone was seen just once. This chain connects TRBV11-2 to TRBJ1-5; D might be TRBD1 (5 bases). The germline CDR1 and CDR2 sequences are SGHAT and FQNNGV. The CDR3 is 16 amino acids. V was pared by 2 bases and J by 0 bases, with 11 bases between. The CDR3 sequence: CASSLSGENSNQPQHF. CDR3 bases: TGTGCCAGCAGCTTATCGGGGGAGAATAGCAATCAGCCCCAGCATTTT.

This clone was detected a few times. The chain joins TRBV18 to TRBJ2-7; 10 bases map to TRBD1. Germline CDR1 and CDR2: KGHSH and LQKENI. The CDR3 covers 15 residues. V trimming: 5 bases; J trimming: 6 bases; junction bases outside the gene matches: 10. In DNA form, the CDR3 reads TGTGCCAGCTCAGCAGACCCGGGACAGGGGTTCGAGCAGTACTTC. Protein product: CASSADPGQGFEQYF.

V gene TRBV19 combines with J gene TRBJ1-3; D gene ambiguous. Germline assignment: CDR1 LNHDA and CDR2 SQIVND (reference sequence). V dropped 5 bases and J dropped 0 bases, with 11 bases sitting between them. The CDR3 covers 15 residues. The CDR3 coding sequence is TGTGCCAGTAGTCCCACCGAGCTCTCTGGAAACACCATATATTTT. Translation: CASSPTELSGNTIYF.

V usage is TRBV3-1 (or the pseudogene TRBV3-2) and J usage is TRBJ2-7; maybe TRBD1 (7 bases). This CDR3 spans 14 amino acids. V gave up 6 bases and J gave up 5 bases, with 17 bases separating them. CDR1 and CDR2 from the germline V gene are LGHDT and YNNKEL (reference sequence). The CDR3, as DNA: TGTGCCAGCAGTCTCGCAGGAGGGGGCCACGAGCAGTACTTC. This encodes CASSLAGGGHEQYF.

The chain recombines TRBV27 with TRBJ1-5; D perhaps matches TRBD1 (6 bases). Trimming left V 5 bases short and J 3 bases short, with 11 bases between. CDR3 length: 14 amino acids. CDR1 and CDR2 from the germline V gene are MNHEY and SMNVEV (reference sequence). CDR3: CASSLQGPNQPQHF. CDR3 DNA: TGTGCCAGCAGTCTACAGGGTCCCAATCAGCCCCAGCATTTT.